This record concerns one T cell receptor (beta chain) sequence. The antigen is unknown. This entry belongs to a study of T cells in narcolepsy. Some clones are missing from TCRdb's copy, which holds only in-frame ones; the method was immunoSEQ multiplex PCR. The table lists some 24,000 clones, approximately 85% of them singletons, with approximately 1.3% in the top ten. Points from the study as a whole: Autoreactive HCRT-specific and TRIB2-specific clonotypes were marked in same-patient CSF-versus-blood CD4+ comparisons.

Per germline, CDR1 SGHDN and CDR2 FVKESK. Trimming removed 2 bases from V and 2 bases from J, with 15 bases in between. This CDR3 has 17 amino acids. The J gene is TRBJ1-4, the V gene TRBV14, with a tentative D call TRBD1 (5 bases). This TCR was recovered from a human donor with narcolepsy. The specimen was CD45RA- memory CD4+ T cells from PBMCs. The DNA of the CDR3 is TGTGCCAGCAGCCAAAGAACGGGGGAACGGACTAATGAAAAACTGTTTTTT. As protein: CASSQRTGERTNEKLFF.